The 14 T cell receptor beta chains below all came from one sample that was sequenced in a study of response to subunit inactivated influenza vaccine. TCRdb analysed the RT-PCR reads with MiXCR anew, one entry per CDR3 protein. The table shows hundreds of thousands of distinct CDR3 sequences, with roughly 14% occurring only once. Sequencing was performed on PBMCs from blood, taken 11 to 12 days after vaccination. These receptors were taken from a man between 45 and 60 years old who received an inactivated influenza vaccine.

The sample holds a few counts of this clonotype. The chain recombines TRBV21-1 with TRBJ2-6; the table's TRBD1 call for D was not verified on the DNA. TRBV21-1 constitutes a pseudogene. The CDR3 has 20 residues. The CDR3 bases are TGTGCCAGCAGCAAGACAGGGTTGAAATGGGGGTGTGGTGGGGCCAACGTCCTGACTTTC. Translated, it gives CASSKTGLKWGCGGANVLTF.

This clonotype was found a few times. This chain links TRBV5-1 with TRBJ1-4; TRBD1 matches 9 bases. Trimming took 3 bases from V and 12 from J; bases not matched to a gene: 6. The CDR3 loop spans 13 amino acids. CDR1 and CDR2 (germline): SGHRS, YFSETQ. The chain's CDR3 is CASSWGQGAELFF. In DNA form, the CDR3 reads TGCGCCAGCAGCTGGGGACAGGGTGCAGAACTGTTTTTT.

The CDR3 DNA sequence: TGTGCCAGCAGCGTAGAGAGGACTAGCGGCTACGAGCAGTACTTC. Encoded protein: CASSVERTSGYEQYF. The chain uses TRBV9 and TRBJ2-7, with TRBD2 identical over 10 bases. The germline V gene has CDR1 SGDLS and CDR2 YYNGEE. The ends lost 0 bases at V and 3 bases at J; junction bases unmatched: 3. The CDR3 totals 15 residues.

The table lists this clonotype with a count of one. The rearrangement links TRBV11-3 to TRBJ2-1, with D perhaps TRBD1 (6 bases). V was cut by 0 bases and J by 10 bases, with 13 bases left in between. CDR3 length equals 14 residues. Germline V gene sequence: CDR1 SGHNT, CDR2 YENEEA. The CDR3 DNA follows: TGTGCCAGCAGCTTAGATAGGGCAGGGGACGAGCAGTTCTTC. Translation: CASSLDRAGDEQFF.

The J gene is TRBJ1-2, the V gene TRBV20-1; TRBD1 is a possible D gene (6 bases). V lost 5 bases and J lost 6, with 22 bases in between. CDR1 DFQATT and CDR2 SNEGSKA come from the germline V gene (reference sequence). The CDR3 consists of 15 residues. CDR3 residues: CSAGEVGRGFDGYTF. The DNA of the CDR3 is TGCAGTGCTGGGGAGGTGGGCAGGGGTTTCGATGGCTACACCTTC.

This chain connects TRBV11-2 to TRBJ2-3, with TRBD2 matching over 9 bases. J gave up 2 bases and V 2 bases, and 2 bases lay outside the gene matches. CDR1 is SGHAT and CDR2 is FQNNGV in the germline V gene. The CDR3 extends over 15 amino acids. The CDR3 coding sequence is TGTGCCAGCAGCTTACCTAGCGGGAACACAGATACGCAGTATTTT. This translates into CASSLPSGNTDTQYF.

This clonotype occurred a few times. The chain uses TRBV7-9 and TRBJ2-7; 7 positions match TRBD1. In germline, CDR1 is SEHNR, CDR2 FQNEAQ (reference sequence). The J segment lost 6 bases and the V segment lost 3 bases, leaving 8 bases of the junction unmatched. This CDR3 spans 14 amino acids. CDR3 sequence: CASSLRATGPEQYF. CDR3 coding DNA: TGTGCCAGCAGCTTGAGGGCGACAGGGCCCGAGCAGTACTTC.

The J gene is TRBJ2-2, the V gene TRBV9; 10 nucleotides align to TRBD1. V shed 0 bases and J 6 bases; nucleotides not matched to a gene: 2. The CDR3 totals 15 residues. Germline V gene data show CDR1 as SGDLS and CDR2 as YYNGEE. The CDR3 nucleotides are TGTGCCAGCAGCGTAGGACAGGGGGCTTCCGGGGAGCTGTTTTTT. Translation: CASSVGQGASGELFF.

This clonotype was recorded once. The chain combines TRBV4-2 with TRBJ1-1, with 10 bases aligning to TRBD1. V shed 4 bases, J shed 0 bases, and the junction held 11 bases outside the gene matches. Germline loops: CDR1 LGHNA, CDR2 YNFKEQ. This CDR3 spans 18 amino acids. The CDR3, as DNA: TGTGCCAGCAGCCCGGGACAGGGGTTCCTGATTATGAACACTGAAGCTTTCTTT. Translated: CASSPGQGFLIMNTEAFF.

This clonotype was counted many times. J is TRBJ2-5 and V is TRBV4-3; the match to TRBD2 covers 10 bases. The CDR3 contains 13 residues. Germline V lookup: CDR1 LGHNA, CDR2 YSLEER. The V gene end was trimmed by 6 bases and the J gene end by 5 bases; junction bases not matched to a gene: 3. The CDR3 bases are TGCGCCAGCAGAGCTAGCGGGAGTGAGACCCAGTACTTC. It is translated as CASRASGSETQYF.

This chain uses TRBV28 with TRBJ2-7, with no clear D. Germline loops: CDR1 MDHEN, CDR2 SYDVKM. This CDR3 region has 13 residues. Trimming took 7 bases from V and 0 from J, leaving 10 bases between them. The CDR3 spells CASTGFSSYEQYF. The DNA for the CDR3 is TGTGCCAGCACCGGATTCAGCTCCTACGAGCAGTACTTC.

This clonotype was seen a few times. J is TRBJ2-1 and V is TRBV27; perhaps TRBD2 as D (5 bases). The V end lost 5 bases, the J end lost 1 base, and 15 bases lay between the germline ends. This CDR3 region has 16 residues. Per germline, CDR1 MNHEY and CDR2 SMNVEV (reference sequence). CDR3 amino acids: CASSSGPESSYNEQFF. CDR3 DNA sequence: TGTGCCAGCAGTAGCGGTCCGGAGTCGTCCTACAATGAGCAGTTCTTC.

This clonotype was counted only a few times. The chain couples TRBV25-1 to TRBJ1-1; no definite D call. Trimming left V 1 base short and J 2 bases short, with 14 bases between. Germline V lookup: CDR1 MGHDK, CDR2 SYGVNS. This CDR3 has 16 residues. This chain's CDR3 is CASSESAVLPNTEAFF. Here the CDR3 DNA reads TGTGCCAGCAGTGAATCGGCCGTTTTACCAAACACTGAAGCTTTCTTT.

This clonotype was counted between two and nine times. This chain connects TRBV2 to TRBJ1-5; D is unclear. This CDR3 region has 13 residues. V lost 3 bases and J 4 bases, leaving 7 bases between the germline ends. CDR1 is SNHLY, CDR2 FYNNEI, per germline. CDR3 residues: CASSDYWNQPQHF. CDR3 nucleotide sequence: TGTGCCAGCAGTGACTACTGGAATCAGCCCCAGCATTTT.